These 19 T cell receptor beta chains were sequenced from one sample in a study of cytomegalovirus exposure and HLA in healthy donors. The PCR made use of 60 Vbeta and 13 Jbeta primers. Produced via immunoSEQ multiplex PCR; TCRdb's table is partial and in-frame only. The sample shows around 62,000 clones, roughly 78% of them seen only once. The specimen sequenced was PBMCs. The receptors were sampled from a man aged 40-49 years in good health and CMV-seronegative.

The chain uses TRBV7-2 and TRBJ2-7, with no clear D. Trimming pared 4 bases from V and 0 bases from J, leaving 4 bases between. This CDR3 region has 12 residues. The germline CDR1 and CDR2 sequences are SGHTA and FQGNSA. The CDR3 sequence: CASSSNSYEQYF. The CDR3 DNA reads as TGTGCCAGCAGCTCAAACTCCTACGAGCAGTACTTC.

V and J are TRBV7-9 and TRBJ2-5; TRBD1 is a possible D gene (6 bases). The J call may not be correct, given that the DNA end is closer to TRBJ2-7. Germline CDR1 reads SEHNR; CDR2 reads FQNEAQ (reference sequence). The CDR3 totals 13 residues. The CDR3 loop is CASSRDKNYEQYF. CDR3 sequence (DNA): TGTGCCAGCAGTAGGGACAAAAACTACGAGCAGTACTTC.

This clone was observed a handful of times. The rearrangement joins TRBV6-1 to TRBJ1-1; 8 bases match TRBD1. The germline gives CDR1 MNHNS, CDR2 SASEGT. After removal of 1 base from V and 7 bases from J, the junction contained 8 bases not matched to a gene. CDR3 size: 15 residues. CDR3 region: CASSEGGTGLGEAFF. In nucleotides, the CDR3 is TGTGCCAGCAGTGAAGGGGGGACAGGCCTCGGTGAAGCTTTCTTT.

The J gene is TRBJ2-3, the V gene TRBV5-5, with D maybe TRBD2 (6 bases). Germline CDR1 SGHKS, CDR2 YYEKEE (reference sequence). CDR3 length: 14 residues. Trimming removed 6 bases from V and 2 bases from J, with 13 bases in between. The CDR3, as DNA: TGTGCCAGCATCTACCAACTAGCCACAGATACGCAGTATTTT. It yields the protein CASIYQLATDTQYF.

The CDR3 region has the DNA TGCGCCAGCAGCTTATCTTACAGGGAAAGCAATCAGCCCCAGCATTTT. It translates to CASSLSYRESNQPQHF. The rearrangement links TRBV5-1 to TRBJ1-5; D might be TRBD1 (6 bases). Per germline, CDR1 SGHRS and CDR2 YFSETQ. Trimming cost V 2 bases and J 1 base, with 13 bases left between them. This CDR3 spans 16 amino acids.

CDR3 DNA sequence: TGTGCCAGCAGCCTTGACACCTCTGGGGCCAACGTCCTGACTTTC. Translating it yields CASSLDTSGANVLTF. This rearrangement joins TRBV7-2 to TRBJ2-6, with no clear D. Germline V lookup: CDR1 SGHTA, CDR2 FQGNSA. This CDR3 spans 15 amino acids. V was clipped by 5 bases and J by 0 bases, with 8 bases between them.

The chain links TRBV2 to TRBJ1-3, with D maybe TRBD1 (5 bases). The CDR3 has 14 amino acids. Germline loops: CDR1 SNHLY, CDR2 FYNNEI. V shed 8 bases and J shed 4 bases, with 15 bases lying between them. DNA of the CDR3: TGTGCCAGCCGCAGGGTATTGGGGGGAAACACCATATATTTT. Its translation: CASRRVLGGNTIYF.

V and J are TRBV19 and TRBJ1-2; TRBD1 aligns across 10 bases. The CDR3 is 16 residues long. CDR1 and CDR2 from the germline V gene are LNHDA and SQIVND (reference sequence). V gave up 5 bases and J gave up 5 bases; unmatched junction bases: 11. The CDR3, as DNA: TGTGCCAGTAGTTCTGGGACAGGGGACTATCTATATGGCTACACCTTC. It is translated as CASSSGTGDYLYGYTF.

The gene calls are TRBV27 and TRBJ2-1; TRBD2 matches 10 bases. Germline V gene lookup returns CDR1 MNHEY and CDR2 SMNVEV (reference sequence). The V and J ends lost 2 bases and 3 bases, in that order; junction bases with no gene match: 7. The CDR3 has 17 amino acids. The CDR3, as DNA: TGTGCCAGCAGTTTACTGTCTAGCGGGAGTCACTACAATGAGCAGTTCTTC. Its translation is CASSLLSSGSHYNEQFF.

The chain links TRBV6-6 to TRBJ2-7; possible D gene TRBD1, 5 bases. Per the germline V gene, CDR1 is MNHNY and CDR2 is SVGAGI (reference sequence). V lost 0 bases and J lost 2, with 11 bases in between. The CDR3 extends over 15 amino acids. CDR3 amino acids: CASSYSIQGTYEQYF. CDR3 sequence (DNA): TGTGCCAGCAGTTACTCGATTCAGGGAACCTACGAGCAGTACTTC.

The chain is built from TRBV18 and TRBJ2-5, with 10 positions matching TRBD1. The J call may be in error: the DNA end matches TRBJ2-7 better. This CDR3 is built from 14 residues. Germline values: CDR1 KGHSH, CDR2 LQKENI. Here the CDR3 DNA reads TGTGCCAGCTCACCAATCGGACAGGGGGTCGAGCAGTACTTC. Its protein is CASSPIGQGVEQYF.

This clone was seen ten or more times. The rearrangement uses TRBV13 and TRBJ1-1; tentatively, D is TRBD1 (5 bases). CDR3 length: 13 residues. The germline V gene has CDR1 PRHDT and CDR2 FYEKMQ (reference sequence). The V gene lost 5 bases and the J gene lost 4 bases, with 11 bases spanning the gap. The CDR3 DNA sequence: TGTGCCAGCAGCCCCGGGGGTGGCACTGAAGCTTTCTTT. This encodes CASSPGGGTEAFF.

The CDR3 loop reads CASSYSGQDYGYTF. The CDR3 bases are TGTGCCAGCAGTTACTCGGGACAGGACTATGGCTACACCTTC. The chain combines TRBV6-6 with TRBJ1-2; TRBD1 aligns across 8 bases. The CDR3 spans 14 residues. Germline V lookup: CDR1 MNHNY, CDR2 SVGAGI (reference sequence). Trimming at V came to 0 bases and at J to 3 bases, leaving 0 bases not matched to a gene.

The chain joins TRBV28 to TRBJ2-5, with D tentatively TRBD1 (6 bases). The closer fit of TRBJ2-7 to the DNA end suggests the J call may be wrong. CDR3 length: 14 amino acids. Germline V gene sequence: CDR1 MDHEN, CDR2 SYDVKM. DNA of the CDR3: TGTGCCAGCAGTTTAGAGACAGGCAACTACGAGCAGTACTTC. Translating it yields CASSLETGNYEQYF.

J is TRBJ1-6 and V is TRBV19, with TRBD1 matching 7 bases. V gave up 6 bases and J gave up 3 bases; unmatched junction bases: 5. There are 15 residues in the CDR3. Germline values: CDR1 LNHDA, CDR2 SQIVND (reference sequence). The CDR3 loop is CASRGQPNYNSPLHF. CDR3 nucleotides: TGTGCCAGTAGGGGACAGCCGAACTATAATTCACCCCTCCACTTT.

V is TRBV6-5 and J is TRBJ2-7; maybe TRBD2 (6 bases). Germline-derived CDR1 and CDR2 are MNHEY and SVGAGI. The CDR3 runs to 12 residues. V was clipped by 7 bases and J by 6 bases, with 13 bases between them. The CDR3 loop reads CASTGGVGEQYF. Here the CDR3 DNA reads TGTGCCAGCACCGGAGGGGTTGGCGAGCAGTACTTC.

The chain joins TRBV9 to TRBJ2-5; 7 bases agree with TRBD1. The CDR3 contains 15 residues. The germline V gene has CDR1 SGDLS and CDR2 YYNGEE. J lost 2 bases, V lost 3 bases, and 7 bases had no gene match. DNA for the CDR3: TGTGCCAGCAGCGAGGGACAGTCGCTACAAGAGACCCAGTACTTC. Its translation: CASSEGQSLQETQYF.

The chain couples TRBV2 to TRBJ2-2, with D tentatively TRBD1 (6 bases). This CDR3 is built from 17 residues. Germline lookup yields CDR1 SNHLY and CDR2 FYNNEI. Trimming removed 0 bases from V and 1 base from J, with 12 bases in between. CDR3 sequence reads: CASSEAPGTLNTGELFF. CDR3 sequence (DNA): TGTGCCAGCAGTGAAGCTCCCGGGACACTGAACACCGGGGAGCTGTTTTTT.

V and J are TRBV7-7 and TRBJ1-1; D remains unclear. Germline CDR1 and CDR2: SSHAT and FNYEAQ (reference sequence). V was clipped by 4 bases and J by 7 bases, with 13 bases between them. The length of the CDR3 is 13 residues. The CDR3 region is CASSSSLQHEAFF. Written as DNA, the CDR3 is TGTGCCAGCAGCTCCAGCCTACAGCATGAAGCTTTCTTT. Variable domain in full (rest from reference TRBV7-7 and TRBJ1-1): GAGVSQSPRYKVTKRGQDVTLRCDPISSHATLYWYQQALGQGPEFLTYFNYEAQPDKSGLPSDRFSAERPEGSISTLTIQRTEQRDSAMYRCASSSSLQHEAFFGQGTRLTVV.